The present T cell receptor beta chain was sequenced within a study of blood T cells in healthy people across ages. A second PCR of about 6 to 11 cycles used a sample-barcoded 5' primer and a J-beta primer mix. Each CDR3 protein gets one entry after TCRdb re-called the 5' RACE reads with MiXCR. This table has around 650,000 distinct CDR3 sequences, approximately 29% appearing once. V lost 5 bases to trimming and J lost 4 bases, with 6 bases between them. The germline gives CDR1 LNHNV, CDR2 YYDKDF (reference sequence). This CDR3 is built from 12 residues. This clonotype came up many times. This clonotype was obtained from an elderly woman in good health. The chain has TRBV15 and TRBJ1-5; no definite D call. Sequencing was carried out using blood. In DNA, the CDR3 is TGTGCCACCAGCTTTGGGAATCAGCCCCAGCATTTT. Amino acid sequence: CATSFGNQPQHF. The full variable domain, with the rest looked up from reference TRBV15 and TRBJ1-5, is DAMVIQNPRYQVTQFGKPVTLSCSQTLNHNVMYWYQQKSSQAPKLLFHYYDKDFNNEADTPDNFQSRRPNTSFCFLDIRSPGLGDTAMYLCATSFGNQPQHFGDGTRLSIL.